The rows below give T cell receptor beta chains drawn from one sample of a study of radiation and T cells in renal cell carcinoma. Using immunoSEQ multiplex PCR, the repertoire was profiled, and TCRdb retains in-frame clones only, with some absent. The sample includes around 94,000 clones, around 88% seen only once; the top ten take approximately 8.4%. The sequences come from blood, collected from a patient whose treatment included radiotherapy and nephrectomy. The receptors come from a man aged 50 to 59 with renal cell carcinoma. The CDR3 runs from the conserved cysteine through the conserved F or W. Each record gives: V gene, clone size, D gene, J gene, CDR3 protein, CDR3 DNA. A D gene is named only where the DNA matches it firmly. Expanded clones are given a class, and other clones once, few, many or no size at all.

V gene: TRBV20-1; clone size: .; D gene: .; J gene: TRBJ2-4; CDR3 protein: CSAKGRNIQYF; CDR3 DNA: TGCAGTGCTAAGGGCAGAAACATTCAGTACTTC
V gene: TRBV30; clone size: .; D gene: TRBD2; J gene: TRBJ2-1; CDR3 protein: CAWSDLGLAGGNEQFF; CDR3 DNA: TGTGCCTGGAGTGACCTAGGACTAGCGGGGGGGAATGAGCAGTTCTTC
V gene: TRBV5-1; clone size: .; D gene: TRBD1; J gene: TRBJ1-5; CDR3 protein: CASSPGTGGPEQPQHF; CDR3 DNA: TGCGCCAGCAGCCCCGGGACAGGGGGCCCGGAGCAGCCCCAGCATTTT
V gene: TRBV5-1; clone size: .; D gene: .; J gene: TRBJ2-1; CDR3 protein: CASSSGQGGNNEQFF; CDR3 DNA: TGCGCCAGCAGCTCCGGACAGGGAGGGAACAATGAGCAGTTCTTC
V gene: TRBV7-8; clone size: .; D gene: .; J gene: TRBJ2-7; CDR3 protein: CASSSLGRGRNTYEQYF; CDR3 DNA: TGTGCCAGCAGCTCTCTAGGCAGGGGAAGGAATACCTACGAGCAGTACTTC
V gene: TRBV5-1; clone size: .; D gene: TRBD1; J gene: TRBJ2-2; CDR3 protein: CASSPRDRETTGELFF; CDR3 DNA: TGCGCCAGCAGCCCCAGGGACAGGGAGACCACCGGGGAGCTGTTTTTT
V gene: TRBV7-7; clone size: .; D gene: TRBD2; J gene: TRBJ2-3; CDR3 protein: CASSFSGGGTDTQYF; CDR3 DNA: TGTGCTAGCAGCTTCTCCGGGGGGGGTACAGATACGCAGTATTTT
V gene: TRBV27; clone size: .; D gene: TRBD2; J gene: TRBJ2-7; CDR3 protein: CASRASGEGSYEQYF; CDR3 DNA: TGTGCCAGCAGGGCCAGTGGGGAGGGCTCCTACGAGCAGTACTTC
V gene: TRBV5-6; clone size: few; D gene: .; J gene: TRBJ1-5; CDR3 protein: CASSLENQPQHF; CDR3 DNA: TGTGCCAGCAGCTTGGAGAATCAGCCCCAGCATTTT
V gene: TRBV5-1; clone size: once; D gene: TRBD2; J gene: TRBJ2-1; CDR3 protein: CASTPGAGADYNEQFF; CDR3 DNA: TGCGCCAGCACCCCCGGGGCGGGAGCGGATTACAATGAGCAGTTCTTC
V gene: TRBV5-1; clone size: .; D gene: .; J gene: TRBJ2-2; CDR3 protein: CASSLGSGHITGELFF; CDR3 DNA: TGCGCCAGCAGCTTGGGTAGCGGACACATCACCGGGGAGCTGTTTTTT
V gene: TRBV6-5; clone size: .; D gene: .; J gene: TRBJ2-1; CDR3 protein: CASSMTGYNEQFF; CDR3 DNA: TGTGCCAGCAGTATGACAGGTTACAATGAGCAGTTCTTC
V gene: TRBV29-1; clone size: .; D gene: .; J gene: TRBJ2-1; CDR3 protein: CSAPRGGGSYNEQFF; CDR3 DNA: TGCAGCGCTCCTAGAGGGGGAGGCTCCTACAATGAGCAGTTCTTC
V gene: TRBV7-9; clone size: .; D gene: .; J gene: TRBJ2-7; CDR3 protein: CASSSSSEQYF; CDR3 DNA: TGTGCCAGCAGTTCAAGTTCCGAGCAGTACTTC
V gene: TRBV19; clone size: .; D gene: .; J gene: TRBJ2-5; CDR3 protein: CASSITAGRQETQYF; CDR3 DNA: TGTGCCAGTAGTATAACGGCGGGCAGGCAAGAGACCCAGTACTTC
V gene: TRBV28; clone size: once; D gene: TRBD1; J gene: TRBJ2-7; CDR3 protein: CASRGQNYEQYF; CDR3 DNA: TGTGCCAGCAGGGGACAGAACTACGAGCAGTACTTC
V gene: TRBV19; clone size: .; D gene: TRBD1; J gene: TRBJ2-7; CDR3 protein: CASSRTGLSYEQYF; CDR3 DNA: TGTGCCAGTAGTAGGACAGGGTTATCCTACGAGCAGTACTTC
V gene: TRBV5-6; clone size: once; D gene: .; J gene: TRBJ1-2; CDR3 protein: CASSTYSGTNNYGYTF; CDR3 DNA: TGTGCCAGCAGCACTTACTCCGGGACAAATAACTATGGCTACACCTTC
V gene: TRBV7-9; clone size: .; D gene: TRBD1; J gene: TRBJ1-2; CDR3 protein: CASSPTGTNYGYTF; CDR3 DNA: TGTGCCAGCAGCCCGACAGGGACTAACTATGGCTACACCTTC
V gene: TRBV9; clone size: .; D gene: .; J gene: TRBJ2-7; CDR3 protein: CASSVGSDPNYEQYF; CDR3 DNA: TGTGCCAGCAGCGTAGGGTCGGACCCTAACTACGAGCAGTACTTC
V gene: TRBV7-9; clone size: .; D gene: .; J gene: TRBJ2-1; CDR3 protein: CASSLPQVGYNEQFF; CDR3 DNA: TGTGCCAGCAGCTTACCCCAGGTTGGCTACAATGAGCAGTTCTTC
V gene: TRBV6-1; clone size: .; D gene: TRBD1; J gene: TRBJ1-2; CDR3 protein: CASRETGGGYTF; CDR3 DNA: TGTGCCAGCAGGGAGACAGGGGGAGGCTACACCTTC
V gene: TRBV9; clone size: .; D gene: .; J gene: TRBJ2-7; CDR3 protein: CASSVGGYEQYF; CDR3 DNA: TGTGCCAGCAGCGTAGGAGGGTACGAGCAGTACTTC
V gene: TRBV18; clone size: .; D gene: .; J gene: TRBJ2-3; CDR3 protein: CASSGQETSTDTQYF; CDR3 DNA: TGTGCCAGCTCAGGTCAAGAGACTAGCACAGATACGCAGTATTTT
V gene: TRBV18; clone size: .; D gene: .; J gene: TRBJ1-2; CDR3 protein: CASSSTGPIAF; CDR3 DNA: TGTGCCAGCTCATCCACAGGGCCAATCGCCTTC
V gene: TRBV6-1; clone size: .; D gene: TRBD1; J gene: TRBJ2-7; CDR3 protein: CASSELRTGGGEQYF; CDR3 DNA: TGTGCCAGCAGTGAACTCCGGACAGGGGGAGGCGAGCAGTACTTC
V gene: TRBV5-1; clone size: .; D gene: .; J gene: TRBJ2-1; CDR3 protein: CASSQDYYNEQFF; CDR3 DNA: TGCGCCAGCAGCCAGGACTATTACAATGAGCAGTTCTTC
V gene: TRBV6-5; clone size: .; D gene: TRBD1; J gene: TRBJ1-2; CDR3 protein: CASSYRGNGYTF; CDR3 DNA: TGTGCCAGCTCATACAGGGGAAATGGCTACACCTTC
V gene: TRBV2; clone size: .; D gene: .; J gene: TRBJ2-1; CDR3 protein: CASSRSGAGDNEQFF; CDR3 DNA: TGTGCCAGCAGCCGATCGGGGGCAGGTGACAATGAGCAGTTCTTC
V gene: TRBV28; clone size: once; D gene: TRBD1; J gene: TRBJ2-7; CDR3 protein: CASRPGTGVDIDEQYF; CDR3 DNA: TGTGCCAGCAGACCCGGGACAGGGGTAGATATAGACGAGCAGTACTTC
V gene: TRBV6-5; clone size: .; D gene: TRBD2; J gene: TRBJ2-3; CDR3 protein: CASSYLPSGGRDTQYF; CDR3 DNA: TGTGCCAGCAGTTACCTGCCTAGCGGGGGGAGAGATACGCAGTATTTT
V gene: TRBV5-8; clone size: .; D gene: .; J gene: TRBJ2-7; CDR3 protein: CASSLGGNDGGYEQYF; CDR3 DNA: TGTGCCAGCAGCTTGGGGGGGAATGACGGTGGATACGAGCAGTACTTC
V gene: TRBV7-6; clone size: .; D gene: .; J gene: TRBJ1-1; CDR3 protein: CASSLPSGGADVLNTEAFF; CDR3 DNA: TGTGCCAGCAGCTTACCGTCGGGGGGCGCGGATGTTCTGAACACTGAAGCTTTCTTT
V gene: TRBV10-3; clone size: few; D gene: .; J gene: TRBJ1-6; CDR3 protein: CAISGQEGPLHF; CDR3 DNA: TGTGCCATCAGTGGACAAGAAGGACCCCTCCACTTT
V gene: TRBV7-2; clone size: .; D gene: .; J gene: TRBJ2-1; CDR3 protein: CASSPDRDGYNEQFF; CDR3 DNA: TGTGCCAGCAGCCCAGACCGGGACGGGTACAATGAGCAGTTCTTC
V gene: TRBV21-1; clone size: .; D gene: .; J gene: TRBJ2-4; CDR3 protein: CASSRYRGKAKNIQYF; CDR3 DNA: TGTGCCAGCAGCAGGTATAGGGGAAAAGCCAAAAACATTCAGTACTTC
V gene: TRBV28; clone size: .; D gene: TRBD1; J gene: TRBJ2-7; CDR3 protein: CASRETGAEQYF; CDR3 DNA: TGTGCCAGCAGGGAAACAGGGGCCGAGCAGTACTTC
V gene: TRBV19; clone size: once; D gene: .; J gene: TRBJ2-4; CDR3 protein: CASSAQGIQYF; CDR3 DNA: TGTGCCAGTAGTGCTCAGGGTATTCAGTACTTC
V gene: TRBV7-6; clone size: .; D gene: .; J gene: TRBJ1-6; CDR3 protein: CASSSSLWDSSSYNSPLHF; CDR3 DNA: TGTGCCAGCAGCTCCAGCCTTTGGGACTCGAGCTCCTATAATTCACCCCTCCACTTT
V gene: TRBV4-3; clone size: .; D gene: .; J gene: TRBJ2-7; CDR3 protein: CASSPGGPSYEQYF; CDR3 DNA: TGCGCCAGCAGCCCGGGTGGGCCTTCCTACGAGCAGTACTTC
V gene: TRBV9; clone size: .; D gene: .; J gene: TRBJ2-1; CDR3 protein: CASSPRPGKNEQFF; CDR3 DNA: TGTGCCAGCAGCCCTCGACCCGGAAAGAATGAGCAGTTCTTC
V gene: TRBV4-2; clone size: .; D gene: .; J gene: TRBJ1-1; CDR3 protein: CASSQDSRSPEAFF; CDR3 DNA: TGTGCCAGCAGCCAAGATAGTAGGAGTCCTGAAGCTTTCTTT
V gene: TRBV28; clone size: .; D gene: TRBD1; J gene: TRBJ1-5; CDR3 protein: CASSVRQGPGGQPQHF; CDR3 DNA: TGTGCCAGCAGTGTCCGACAGGGGCCGGGAGGTCAGCCCCAGCATTTT
V gene: TRBV7-3; clone size: .; D gene: .; J gene: TRBJ1-2; CDR3 protein: CASSLNDGPYGYTF; CDR3 DNA: TGTGCCAGCAGCTTAAATGACGGACCCTATGGCTACACCTTC
V gene: TRBV27; clone size: .; D gene: .; J gene: TRBJ2-2; CDR3 protein: CASRRWRPRTNTGELFF; CDR3 DNA: TGTGCCAGCAGGAGATGGCGGCCCAGGACGAACACCGGGGAGCTGTTTTTT
V gene: TRBV21-1; clone size: .; D gene: .; J gene: TRBJ2-3; CDR3 protein: CASSSFRTGGDTQYF; CDR3 DNA: TGTGCCAGCAGCAGCTTCCGGACGGGAGGGGATACGCAGTATTTT
V gene: TRBV5-1; clone size: .; D gene: TRBD2; J gene: TRBJ2-3; CDR3 protein: CASSLASGGTDTQYF; CDR3 DNA: TGCGCCAGCAGCTTGGCCAGCGGGGGGACAGATACGCAGTATTTT
V gene: TRBV19; clone size: .; D gene: .; J gene: TRBJ1-2; CDR3 protein: CANLPAQDYGYTF; CDR3 DNA: TGTGCCAATCTCCCCGCGCAGGACTATGGCTACACCTTC
V gene: TRBV21-1; clone size: .; D gene: .; J gene: TRBJ2-7; CDR3 protein: CASSKPDSEYEQYF; CDR3 DNA: TGTGCCAGCAGCAAACCGGATAGCGAATACGAGCAGTACTTC
V gene: TRBV6-6; clone size: .; D gene: .; J gene: TRBJ2-1; CDR3 protein: CASQAYNEQFF; CDR3 DNA: TGTGCCAGCCAAGCATACAATGAGCAGTTCTTC
V gene: TRBV10-3; clone size: .; D gene: .; J gene: TRBJ2-1; CDR3 protein: CAIRTYNEQFF; CDR3 DNA: TGTGCCATCCGCACCTACAATGAGCAGTTCTTC
V gene: TRBV6-1; clone size: once; D gene: .; J gene: TRBJ1-5; CDR3 protein: CATGGAFNQPQHF; CDR3 DNA: TGTGCGACGGGGGGGGCCTTCAATCAGCCCCAGCATTTT
V gene: TRBV9; clone size: .; D gene: .; J gene: TRBJ2-6; CDR3 protein: CASRKGHTSSGANVLTF; CDR3 DNA: TGTGCCAGCAGAAAGGGACACACTTCCTCTGGGGCCAACGTCCTGACTTTC
V gene: TRBV29-1; clone size: .; D gene: TRBD2; J gene: TRBJ2-1; CDR3 protein: CSARLAVIYNEQFF; CDR3 DNA: TGCAGCGCAAGACTAGCGGTTATCTACAATGAGCAGTTCTTC